The 10 T cell receptor beta chains presented below share a single source sample, sequenced in a study of blood T cell repertoires in COVID-19. Sequencing used immunoSEQ multiplex PCR; TCRdb keeps in-frame clones, though not all of them. The sample has roughly 250,000 clones, about nine tenths seen once. Sequenced input: PBMCs or T cells enriched from blood (not recorded which). The source is a young woman who had recovered from COVID-19.

This clone appeared a single time. The V call is TRBV4-1, the J call TRBJ1-1; possibly TRBD1 for D (6 bases). CDR1 MGHRA and CDR2 YSYEKL come from the germline V gene. Trimming removed 3 bases from V and 6 bases from J, with 17 bases in between. The length of the CDR3 is 15 residues. The CDR3 here is CASSQFGQRGSEAFF. CDR3 DNA: TGCGCCAGCAGCCAGTTCGGACAGCGGGGTTCTGAAGCTTTCTTT.

The chain employs TRBV4-3 and TRBJ2-3, with 9 bases fitting TRBD2. The CDR3 spans 17 residues. V trimming: 0 bases; J trimming: 5 bases; junction bases outside the gene matches: 9. Germline V CDR1 and CDR2: LGHNA, YSLEER. The CDR3 bases are TGCGCCAGCAGCCAAGATTGGGCTAGCGGGGACCTAGATACGCAGTATTTT. It is translated as CASSQDWASGDLDTQYF.

V gene TRBV7-5 combines with J gene TRBJ1-1. TRBV7-5 is tagged as a pseudogene. The CDR3 has 17 residues. CDR3 in amino acids: CARSSPRGTYMNTEAFF. The DNA for the CDR3 is TGTGCCAGAAGCTCCCCCCGCGGGACTTACATGAACACTGAAGCTTTCTTT.

The genes are TRBV5-8 and TRBJ2-1; 9 nucleotides align to TRBD2. The CDR3 contains 14 residues. V trimming: 7 bases; J trimming: 8 bases; junction bases outside the gene matches: 10. The germline V gene encodes CDR1 SGHTS and CDR2 YDEGEE. The CDR3 protein is CASGNSGSFYEQFF. The CDR3 nucleotides read TGTGCCAGCGGAAATAGCGGGAGTTTCTATGAGCAGTTCTTC. The full variable domain, in which reference TRBV5-8 and TRBJ2-1 provide the parts outside the CDR3, is EAGVTQSPTHLIKTRGQQATLRCSPISGHTSVYWYQQALGLGLQFLLWYDEGEERNRGNFPPRFSGRQFPNYSSELNVNALELEDSALYLCASGNSGSFYEQFFGPGTRLTVL.

V and J are TRBV28 and TRBJ1-5, with D possibly being TRBD1 (5 bases). The CDR3 length is 15 residues. The V end lost 3 bases, the J end lost 7 bases, and 16 bases lay between the germline ends. Germline CDR1 reads MDHEN; CDR2 reads SYDVKM. The CDR3 spells CASSFPPGGGQPQHF. Written as DNA, the CDR3 is TGTGCCAGCAGTTTCCCTCCGGGGGGTGGCCAGCCCCAGCATTTT.

This chain uses TRBV11-1 with TRBJ1-4; 8 bases fit TRBD1. Per germline, CDR1 SGHAT and CDR2 FQDESV (reference sequence). The CDR3 is 15 residues long. Unmatched junction bases numbered 7, after V lost 5 bases and J lost 5 bases. CDR3 loop: CASSRTGRKNEKLFF. For the CDR3, the DNA is TGTGCCAGCAGCCGGACAGGGCGCAAGAATGAAAAACTGTTTTTT.

CDR3 amino acids: CASSQDPGSGETQYF. The CDR3 nucleotides are TGCGCCAGCAGCCAAGATCCGGGGAGCGGCGAGACCCAGTACTTC. The gene calls are TRBV4-1 and TRBJ2-5; perhaps TRBD2 as D (5 bases). Germline V gives CDR1 MGHRA, CDR2 YSYEKL. This CDR3 region has 15 residues. The V end lost 0 bases, the J end lost 5 bases, and 13 bases lay between the germline ends.

The chain has TRBV7-9 and TRBJ2-2; TRBD1 matches 8 bases. Germline assignment: CDR1 SEHNR and CDR2 FQNEAQ (reference sequence). The CDR3 extends over 15 amino acids. V trimming: 1 base; J trimming: 4 bases; junction bases outside the gene matches: 2. CDR3 DNA sequence: TGTGCCAGCAGCTTAGGACAGGGGACCACCGGGGAGCTGTTTTTT. Residues: CASSLGQGTTGELFF.

V and J are TRBV5-1 and TRBJ1-4, with D hard to call. Looked up from germline, CDR1 is SGHRS and CDR2 is YFSETQ. The CDR3 contains 14 residues. V lost 5 bases and J lost 0, with 8 bases in between. Here the CDR3 reads CASRIDATNEKLFF. The DNA for the CDR3 is TGCGCCAGCAGGATAGATGCAACTAATGAAAAACTGTTTTTT.

This chain uses TRBV7-3 with TRBJ1-2; D gene ambiguous. CDR1 and CDR2 from the germline V gene are SGHTA and FQGTGA. V gave up 0 bases and J gave up 8 bases, with 7 bases separating them. The CDR3 sequence is 12 residues long. CDR3 nucleotides: TGTGCCAGCAGCTTAACCGGGTCCGGCTACACCTTC. Residues: CASSLTGSGYTF.